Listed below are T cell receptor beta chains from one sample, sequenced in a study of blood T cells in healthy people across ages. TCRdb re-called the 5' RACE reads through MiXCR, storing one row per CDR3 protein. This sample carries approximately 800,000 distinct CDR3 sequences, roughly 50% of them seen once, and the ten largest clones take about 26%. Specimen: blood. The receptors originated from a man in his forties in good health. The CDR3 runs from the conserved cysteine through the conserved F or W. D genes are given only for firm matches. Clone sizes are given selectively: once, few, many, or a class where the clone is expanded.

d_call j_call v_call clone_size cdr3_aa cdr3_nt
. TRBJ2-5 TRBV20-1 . CSANGVAETQYF TGCAGTGCTAACGGGGTGGCGGAGACCCAGTACTTC
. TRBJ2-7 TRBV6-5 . CASSPRPGSYEQYF TGTGCCAGCAGCCCCCGACCGGGCTCCTACGAGCAGTACTTC
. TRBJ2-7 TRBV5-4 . CASSLKGHHEQYF TGTGCCAGCAGCTTGAAAGGCCACCACGAGCAGTACTTC
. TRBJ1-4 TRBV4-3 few CASSDPGVAYEKLFF TGCGCCAGCAGCGATCCAGGGGTCGCCTATGAAAAACTGTTTTTT
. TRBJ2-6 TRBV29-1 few CSVGRAGNSGANVLTF TGCAGCGTTGGCCGGGCAGGGAACTCTGGGGCCAACGTCCTGACTTTC
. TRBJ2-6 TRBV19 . CASSVQGRLDGANVLTF TGTGCCAGTAGTGTACAGGGGAGGTTAGATGGGGCCAACGTCCTGACTTTC
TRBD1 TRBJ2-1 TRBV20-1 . CSASGTGGHEQFF TGCAGTGCTTCCGGAACAGGGGGACATGAGCAGTTCTTC
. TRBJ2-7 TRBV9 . CASSALDTYSYEQYF TGTGCCAGCAGCGCTCTGGACACCTACTCCTACGAGCAGTACTTC
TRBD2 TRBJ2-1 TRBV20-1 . CSASSGGAQNEQFF TGCAGTGCTTCTAGCGGGGGGGCCCAAAATGAGCAGTTCTTC
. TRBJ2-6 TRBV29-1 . CSVESTGANVLTF TGCAGCGTTGAGTCCACTGGGGCCAACGTCCTGACTTTC